The 19 T cell receptor beta chains reported below all come from one sample, sequenced in a study of blood T cell repertoires in COVID-19. Method: immunoSEQ multiplex PCR; TCRdb's copy keeps in-frame clones and lacks some. The sample has over 250,000 clones, about 73% seen once. Sequenced input: peripheral blood. All receptors derive from a woman aged 80 or older with acute or convalescent COVID-19.

The chain carries TRBV6-5 and TRBJ2-1; maybe TRBD1 (5 bases). This CDR3 is built from 14 residues. Per germline, CDR1 MNHEY and CDR2 SVGAGI. V lost 6 bases, J lost 7 bases, and 16 bases lay in between. The CDR3 here is CASRIQVLLNEQFF. The CDR3 nucleotides are TGTGCCAGCAGGATACAGGTTTTGTTAAATGAGCAGTTCTTC.

This clone was seen a few times. The chain links TRBV3-1 (or the pseudogene TRBV3-2) to TRBJ2-2; 8 bases map to TRBD1. The CDR3 length is 14 residues. CDR1 LGHDT and CDR2 YNNKEL come from the germline V gene (reference sequence). The V gene end was trimmed by 3 bases and the J gene end by 6 bases; junction bases not matched to a gene: 3. The CDR3 bases are TGTGCCAGCAGCCAGCTACAGGGGGCCGGGGAGCTGTTTTTT. Residues: CASSQLQGAGELFF.

The chain's CDR3 is CASSPRVAGINEQFF. The CDR3 DNA follows: TGTGCCAGCAGCCCCCGGGTAGCGGGGATCAATGAGCAGTTCTTC. The chain combines TRBV5-4 with TRBJ2-1; TRBD2 matches at 8 bases. The V segment lost 4 bases and the J segment 6 bases; nucleotides outside the gene matches: 9. From germline, CDR1 is SGHNT and CDR2 YYREEE (reference sequence). CDR3 length: 15 amino acids. Based on the CDR3 plus reference TRBV5-4 and TRBJ2-1, the full variable domain is ETGVTQSPTHLIKTRGQQVTLRCSSQSGHNTVSWYQQALGQGPQFIFQYYREEENGRGNFPPRFSGLQFPNYSSELNVNALELDDSALYLCASSPRVAGINEQFFGPGTRLTVL.

J is TRBJ2-1 and V is TRBV18, with a weak D call TRBD1 (6 bases). Germline V gene sequence: CDR1 KGHSH, CDR2 LQKENI. The ends were cut back, 3 bases at V and 4 bases at J, with 16 bases in the middle. The CDR3 is made up of 16 amino acids. In DNA, the CDR3 is TGTGCCAGCTCACCCGGGACACAGGGCGCTTACAATGAGCAGTTCTTC. It yields the protein CASSPGTQGAYNEQFF.

This clone has a single count. CDR3: CASLSGGRFEQYF. CDR3 DNA sequence: TGTGCCAGCTTGAGCGGGGGAAGGTTCGAGCAGTACTTC. The chain recombines TRBV2 with TRBJ2-7, with TRBD2 matching 8 bases. Trimming removed 8 bases from V and 6 bases from J; junction bases left unmatched: 9. Germline-derived CDR1 and CDR2 are SNHLY and FYNNEI. There are 13 residues in the CDR3.

This clone was observed once. This chain joins TRBV19 and TRBJ2-3; D gene ambiguous. The CDR3 loop spans 14 amino acids. Germline CDR1 and CDR2: LNHDA and SQIVND (reference sequence). V was pared by 5 bases and J by 1 base, with 10 bases between. In DNA, the CDR3 is TGTGCCAGTAGTCTGGCCCGGGGCACAGATACGCAGTATTTT. It encodes CASSLARGTDTQYF.

The chain carries TRBV6-2 or TRBV6-3 and TRBJ2-1, with TRBD1 identical over 8 bases. Germline CDR1 is MNHEY and CDR2 is SVGEGT. This CDR3 is 17 amino acids long. Trimming removed 6 bases from V and 0 bases from J; junction bases left unmatched: 10. The CDR3 is CASSQGRGRVSYNEQFF. The DNA of the CDR3 is TGTGCCAGCAGCCAAGGCAGGGGGCGAGTCTCCTACAATGAGCAGTTCTTC.

This clone turned up a few times. The chain recombines TRBV7-9 with TRBJ2-1; 10 bases map to TRBD2. The germline V gene has CDR1 SEHNR and CDR2 FQNEAQ (reference sequence). After removal of 1 base from V and 8 bases from J, the junction contained 8 bases not matched to a gene. The CDR3 sequence is 16 residues long. In DNA, the CDR3 is TGTGCCAGCAGCTTAGGGAGGACTAGCGGTACAGATGAGCAGTTCTTC. This translates into CASSLGRTSGTDEQFF.

The J gene is TRBJ1-2, the V gene TRBV20-1, with D unclear. Trimming stripped 6 bases from V and 4 bases from J, with 9 bases between. The CDR3 loop spans 11 amino acids. Germline V gives CDR1 DFQATT, CDR2 SNEGSKA (reference sequence). CDR3 residues: CSARSGYGYTF. CDR3 nucleotide sequence: TGCAGTGCCAGGTCTGGCTATGGCTACACCTTC.

Only a few counts were recorded for this clone. The chain has TRBV11-1 and TRBJ1-1; 9 bases match TRBD1. The trim removed 6 bases at V and 5 bases at J, leaving 10 bases unmatched. Germline V gives CDR1 SGHAT, CDR2 FQDESV (reference sequence). The CDR3 covers 15 residues. CDR3 protein: CASSVSGTGNTEAFF. In nucleotides, the CDR3 is TGTGCCAGCAGTGTATCCGGGACAGGGAATACTGAAGCTTTCTTT.

This chain uses TRBV18 with TRBJ1-6; tentatively, D is TRBD1 (5 bases). The CDR3 covers 15 residues. Germline-derived CDR1 and CDR2 are KGHSH and LQKENI. Trimming stripped 0 bases from V and 10 bases from J, with 13 bases between. In nucleotides, the CDR3 is TGTGCCAGCTCACCACCCGGGAGGGGTTCGTCACCCCTCCACTTT. This encodes CASSPPGRGSSPLHF. Supplemented by reference TRBV18 and TRBJ1-6, the full variable domain reads NAGVMQNPRHLVRRRGQEARLRCSPMKGHSHVYWYRQLPEEGLKFMVYLQKENIIDESGMPKERFSAEFPKEGPSILRIQQVVRGDSAAYFCASSPPGRGSSPLHFGNGTRLTVT.

The chain is built from TRBV27 and TRBJ1-2; 8 bases are a match to TRBD1. The CDR3 has 13 residues. The V gene's germline CDR1 is MNHEY and CDR2 SMNVEV (reference sequence). J was trimmed by 8 bases and V by 2 bases; bases with no gene match: 4. CDR3 coding DNA: TGTGCCAGCAGTTTAACAGGGGGAGGGGGCTACACCTTC. It specifies CASSLTGGGGYTF.

CDR3 bases: TGTGCCATCAGTGTTAGTCTAGCGGGGGCCGGGGACACAGATACGCAGTATTTT. It translates to CAISVSLAGAGDTDTQYF. V is TRBV10-3 and J is TRBJ2-3; 10 bases are a match to TRBD2. V was clipped by 4 bases and J by 2 bases; unmatched bases: 12. Germline V lookup: CDR1 ENHRY, CDR2 SYGVKD. CDR3 length: 18 residues.

This rearrangement joins TRBV7-2 to TRBJ1-2, with D possibly matching TRBD1 (5 bases). The germline V gene has CDR1 SGHTA and CDR2 FQGNSA. The CDR3 sequence is 14 residues long. Trimming shortened V by 2 bases and J by 4 bases, and 11 bases separated the two germline ends. CDR3 sequence (DNA): TGTGCCAGCAGCTTACCAGGCCAGGGCTATGGCTACACCTTC. Amino acid sequence: CASSLPGQGYGYTF.

The chain joins TRBV5-1 to TRBJ2-3, with D perhaps matching TRBD1 (6 bases). The length of the CDR3 is 15 residues. Trimming removed 4 bases from V and 0 bases from J, with 12 bases in between. CDR1 and CDR2 (germline): SGHRS, YFSETQ. The DNA for the CDR3 is TGCGCCAGCAGCCCGGGGACATTTAGCACAGATACGCAGTATTTT. Translated, it gives CASSPGTFSTDTQYF.

The chain joins TRBV7-2 to TRBJ1-2; the D is unclear. CDR3 length: 14 residues. V shed 1 base and J shed 8 bases, with 14 bases lying between them. CDR1 is SGHTA, CDR2 FQGNSA, per germline. In DNA, the CDR3 is TGTGCCAGCAGCTTAGTATCGAGGAGTGGCGGCTACACCTTC. It yields the protein CASSLVSRSGGYTF. The variable domain in full, completed from reference TRBV7-2 and TRBJ1-2, reads GAGVSQSPSNKVTEKGKDVELRCDPISGHTALYWYRQSLGQGLEFLIYFQGNSAPDKSGLPSDRFSAERTGGSVSTLTIQRTQQEDSAVYLCASSLVSRSGGYTFGSGTRLTVV.

This chain links TRBV2 with TRBJ1-5; D uncertain. The V end lost 3 bases, the J end lost 1 base, and 7 bases lay between the germline ends. Germline CDR1 is SNHLY and CDR2 is FYNNEI. This CDR3 contains 14 residues. The DNA for the CDR3 is TGTGCCAGCAGTGAGGCAGGCAGCAATCAGCCCCAGCATTTT. It yields the protein CASSEAGSNQPQHF. Using reference TRBV2 and TRBJ1-5 for the parts outside the CDR3, the full variable domain is EPEVTQTPSHQVTQMGQEVILRCVPISNHLYFYWYRQILGQKVEFLVSFYNNEISEKSEIFDDQFSVERPDGSNFTLKIRSTKLEDSAMYFCASSEAGSNQPQHFGDGTRLSIL.

This chain joins TRBV28 and TRBJ1-2, with D perhaps matching TRBD1 (6 bases). The germline V and J ends were trimmed by 3 bases and 4 bases, with 9 bases remaining between them. The CDR3 is made up of 13 amino acids. Germline V gene data show CDR1 as MDHEN and CDR2 as SYDVKM. The CDR3 region is CASSLDSAYGYTF. The CDR3 DNA reads as TGTGCCAGCAGTTTGGACAGTGCCTATGGCTACACCTTC.

The chain combines TRBV7-2 with TRBJ1-1; 8 bases fit TRBD1. Germline assignment: CDR1 SGHTA and CDR2 FQGNSA. V was clipped by 1 base and J by 0 bases; unmatched bases: 1. This CDR3 region has 15 residues. The CDR3 coding sequence is TGTGCCAGCAGCTTAGGACAGGGGATGAACACTGAAGCTTTCTTT. Translation gives CASSLGQGMNTEAFF.